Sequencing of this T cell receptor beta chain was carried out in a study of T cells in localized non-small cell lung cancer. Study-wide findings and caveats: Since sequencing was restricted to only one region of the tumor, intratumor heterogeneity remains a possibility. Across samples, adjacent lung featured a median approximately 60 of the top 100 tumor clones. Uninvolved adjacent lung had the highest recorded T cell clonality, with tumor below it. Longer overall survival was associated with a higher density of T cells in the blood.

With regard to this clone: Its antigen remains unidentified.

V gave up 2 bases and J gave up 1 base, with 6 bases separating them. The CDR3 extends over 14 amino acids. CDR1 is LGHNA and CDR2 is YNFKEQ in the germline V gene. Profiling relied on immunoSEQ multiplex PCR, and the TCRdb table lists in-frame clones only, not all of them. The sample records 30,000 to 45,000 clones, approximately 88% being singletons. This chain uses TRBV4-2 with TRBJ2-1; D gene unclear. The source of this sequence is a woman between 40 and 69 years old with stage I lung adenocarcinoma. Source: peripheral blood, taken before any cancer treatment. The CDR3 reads CASSQLGSYNEQFF. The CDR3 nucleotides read TGTGCCAGCAGCCAACTAGGATCCTACAATGAGCAGTTCTTC.